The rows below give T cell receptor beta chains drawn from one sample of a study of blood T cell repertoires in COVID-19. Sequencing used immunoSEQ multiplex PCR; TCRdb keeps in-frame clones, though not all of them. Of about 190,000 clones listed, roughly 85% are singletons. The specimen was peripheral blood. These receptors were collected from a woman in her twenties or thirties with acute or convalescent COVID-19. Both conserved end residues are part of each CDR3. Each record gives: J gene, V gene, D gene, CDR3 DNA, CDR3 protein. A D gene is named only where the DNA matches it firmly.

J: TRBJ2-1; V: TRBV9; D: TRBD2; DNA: TGTGCCAGCAGCCTTAGCGGGGGCTCCTACAATGAGCAGTTCTTC; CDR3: CASSLSGGSYNEQFF
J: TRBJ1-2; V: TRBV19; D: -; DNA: TGTGCCAGTAGTATCAGGGGCCGCTATGGCTACACCTTC; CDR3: CASSIRGRYGYTF
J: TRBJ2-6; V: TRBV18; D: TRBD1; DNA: TGTGCCAGCTCACCACCGGGACAGTTTATCTCTGGGGCCAACGTCCTGACTTTC; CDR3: CASSPPGQFISGANVLTF
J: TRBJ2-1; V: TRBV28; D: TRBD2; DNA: TGTGCCAGCAGTTTTTCGAGCGGGAGGGCCTACAATGAGCAGTTCTTC; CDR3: CASSFSSGRAYNEQFF
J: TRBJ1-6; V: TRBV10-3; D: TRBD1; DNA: TGTGCCATCAGTGAGTCGGGGACAGGGGGCCAGGCACCCCTCCACTTT; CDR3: CAISESGTGGQAPLHF
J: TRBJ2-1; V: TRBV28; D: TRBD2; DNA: TGTGCCAGCAGCCCCTCCCTCACTAGCGGGGTTTTGGTCTTC; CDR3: CASSPSLTSGVLVF
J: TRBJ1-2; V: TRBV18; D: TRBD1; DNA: TGTGCCAGCTCACCACTTCCCGGGACAGGGTTTGCGGATGGTGGCTACACCTTC; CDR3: CASSPLPGTGFADGGYTF
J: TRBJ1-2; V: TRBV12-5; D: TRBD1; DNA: TGTGCTAGTGGTTGGGGGACAGGGAACTATGGCTACACCTTC; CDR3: CASGWGTGNYGYTF
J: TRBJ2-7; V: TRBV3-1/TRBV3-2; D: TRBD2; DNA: TGTGCCAGCAGCCAAGATGCGTTAGCGGGAGAATACGAGCAGTACTTC; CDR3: CASSQDALAGEYEQYF
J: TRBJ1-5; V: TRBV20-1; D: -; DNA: TGCAGTGCTAGTGGTTCGGGGGTTTGGCAGCCCCAGCATTTT; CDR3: CSASGSGVWQPQHF
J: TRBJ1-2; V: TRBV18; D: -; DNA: TGTGCCAGCTCACCAAGCGGGGGCGAGGATGGCTACACCTTC; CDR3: CASSPSGGEDGYTF
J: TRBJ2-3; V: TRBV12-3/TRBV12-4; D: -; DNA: TGTGCCAGCAGTTGGGCTAGCACAGATACGCAGTATTTT; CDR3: CASSWASTDTQYF
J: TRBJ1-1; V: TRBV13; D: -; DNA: TGTGCCAGCAGCTCGGTGATCGGAGGGAACACTGAAGCTTTCTTT; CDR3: CASSSVIGGNTEAFF
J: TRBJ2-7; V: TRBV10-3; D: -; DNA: TGTGCCATCAGTGAGTCCCCAGGGGATTCTGTCTACACCTACGAGCAGTACTTC; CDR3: CAISESPGDSVYTYEQYF
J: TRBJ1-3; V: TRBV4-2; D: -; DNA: TGTGCCAGCAGCACCCGCGGGGGGTCCATAAACACCATATATTTT; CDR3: CASSTRGGSINTIYF
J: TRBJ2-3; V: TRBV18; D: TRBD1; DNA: TGTGCCAGCTCACCAAATCCACAGGGGACAGATACGCAGTATTTT; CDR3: CASSPNPQGTDTQYF
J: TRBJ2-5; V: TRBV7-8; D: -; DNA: TGTGCCAGCAGCCGAAGCTCGCGATGGCAAGAGACCCAGTACTTC; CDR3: CASSRSSRWQETQYF
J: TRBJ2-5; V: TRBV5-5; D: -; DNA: TGTGCCAGCAGCTTGACAGTTCCCCAAACGACCCAGTACTTC; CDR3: CASSLTVPQTTQYF
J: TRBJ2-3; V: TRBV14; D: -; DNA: TGTGCCAGCAGCCAAGATCTAGCTTCAGATACGCAGTATTTT; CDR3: CASSQDLASDTQYF
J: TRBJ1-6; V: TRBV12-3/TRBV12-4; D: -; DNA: TGTGCCAGCAGTTTAGCGGGCGGGTCACCCCTCCACTTT; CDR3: CASSLAGGSPLHF
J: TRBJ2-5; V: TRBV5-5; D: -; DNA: TGTGCCAGCAGCAGGGGTATAGCGGCCCAAGAGACCCAGTACTTC; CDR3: CASSRGIAAQETQYF
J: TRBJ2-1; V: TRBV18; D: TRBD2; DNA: TGTGCCAGCTCCCTCGGTGGCGGGGGGGCGGATGAGCAGTTCTTC; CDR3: CASSLGGGGADEQFF
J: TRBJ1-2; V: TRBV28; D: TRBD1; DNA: TGTGCCAGCAAAACCGGGACAGGGGATGGCTACACCTTC; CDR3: CASKTGTGDGYTF